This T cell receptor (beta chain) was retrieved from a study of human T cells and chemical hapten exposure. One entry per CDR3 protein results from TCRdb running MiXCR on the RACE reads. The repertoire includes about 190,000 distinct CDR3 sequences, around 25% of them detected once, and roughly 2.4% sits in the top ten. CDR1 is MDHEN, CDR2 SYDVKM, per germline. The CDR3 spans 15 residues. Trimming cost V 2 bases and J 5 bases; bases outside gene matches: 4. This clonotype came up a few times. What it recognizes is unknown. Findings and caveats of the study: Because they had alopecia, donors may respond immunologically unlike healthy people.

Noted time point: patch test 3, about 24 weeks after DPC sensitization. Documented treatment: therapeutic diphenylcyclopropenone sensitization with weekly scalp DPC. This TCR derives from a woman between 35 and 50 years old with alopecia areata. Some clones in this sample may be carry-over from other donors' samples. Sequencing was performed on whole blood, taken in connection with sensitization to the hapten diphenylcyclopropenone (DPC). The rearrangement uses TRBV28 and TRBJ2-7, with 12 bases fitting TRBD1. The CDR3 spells CASSLIGTGGHEQYF. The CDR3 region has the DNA TGTGCCAGCAGTTTAATCGGGACAGGGGGCCACGAGCAGTACTTC.